Detailed here is one TCR beta chain. Per the original data handling: Quantification of nucleated cells was approximated via reference gene primer amplification. Using immunoSEQ multiplex PCR, the repertoire was profiled, and TCRdb retains in-frame clones only, with some absent. For V, J and clone size, that table is used; D and trimming come from the DNA. The sample carries about 360,000 clones, around four fifths recorded once. The data are from a study of blood T cell repertoires in COVID-19. The overall study: Some COVID-19 samples were acute and others convalescent; all came from the United States, Italy and Spain. PBMCs, B-cell-depleted T cells, or T cells provided the cDNA or gDNA that made up the material.

Germline values: CDR1 SNHLY, CDR2 FYNNEI. There are 10 residues in the CDR3. The material sequenced was peripheral blood. This chain joins TRBV2 and TRBJ2-5, with D possibly being TRBD2 (6 bases). This clonotype was sampled from a man aged 25 to 45 with active or convalescent COVID-19. The DNA of the CDR3 is TGTCTCTCGGGGGAAGAGACCCAGTACTTC. It codes for CLSGEETQYF.